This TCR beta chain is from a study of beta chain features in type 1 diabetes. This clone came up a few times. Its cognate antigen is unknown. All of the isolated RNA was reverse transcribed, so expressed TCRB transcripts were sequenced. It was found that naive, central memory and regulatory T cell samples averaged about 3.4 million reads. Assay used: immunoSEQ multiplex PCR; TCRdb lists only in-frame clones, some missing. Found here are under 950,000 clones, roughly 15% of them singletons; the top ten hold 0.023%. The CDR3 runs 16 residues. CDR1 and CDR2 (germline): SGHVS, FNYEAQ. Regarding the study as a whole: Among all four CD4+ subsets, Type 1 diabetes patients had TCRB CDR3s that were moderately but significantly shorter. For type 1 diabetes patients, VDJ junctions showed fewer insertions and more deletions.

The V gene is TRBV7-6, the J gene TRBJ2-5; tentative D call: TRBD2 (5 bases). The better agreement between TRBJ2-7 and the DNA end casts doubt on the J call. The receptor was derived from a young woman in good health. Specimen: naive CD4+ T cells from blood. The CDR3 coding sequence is TGTGCCAGCAGCTTAGTCCCCGGGGATAGCTCCTACGAGCAGTACTTC. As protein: CASSLVPGDSSYEQYF.